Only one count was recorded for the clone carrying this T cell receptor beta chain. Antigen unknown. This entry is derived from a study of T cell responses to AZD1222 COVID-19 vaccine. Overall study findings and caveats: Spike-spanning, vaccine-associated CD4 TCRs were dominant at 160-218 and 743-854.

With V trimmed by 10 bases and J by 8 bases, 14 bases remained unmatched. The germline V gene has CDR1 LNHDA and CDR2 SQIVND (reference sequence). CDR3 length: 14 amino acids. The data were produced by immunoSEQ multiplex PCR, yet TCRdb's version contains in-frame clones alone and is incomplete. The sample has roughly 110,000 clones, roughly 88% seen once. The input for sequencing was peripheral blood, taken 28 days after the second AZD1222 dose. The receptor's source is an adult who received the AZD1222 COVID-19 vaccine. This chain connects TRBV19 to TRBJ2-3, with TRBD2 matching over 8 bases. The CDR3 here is CATAERAGGGTQYF. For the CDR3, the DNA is TGTGCCACCGCGGAGAGGGCCGGGGGGGGTACGCAGTATTTT.